Listed here are 24 T cell receptor beta chains from one sample, sequenced in a study of cytomegalovirus exposure and HLA in healthy donors. 60 Vbeta and 13 Jbeta primers were used in PCR. Some clones are missing from TCRdb's copy, which holds only in-frame ones; the method was immunoSEQ multiplex PCR. The top ten clones hold more than 3% of a sample with about 130,000 clones, about 79% of them seen once. The sample was PBMCs. Receptors originate from a woman in her 50s in good health and CMV-seronegative.

The gene calls are TRBV27 and TRBJ2-7; D ambiguous. Germline V gene sequence: CDR1 MNHEY, CDR2 SMNVEV (reference sequence). Trimming stripped 6 bases from V and 0 bases from J, with 9 bases between. The CDR3 is made up of 13 amino acids. The CDR3 region is CASSLLSSYEQYF. In nucleotides, the CDR3 is TGTGCCAGCAGCTTGCTAAGCTCCTACGAGCAGTACTTC.

This clone appeared a single time. The gene calls are TRBV29-1 and TRBJ2-5; D is perhaps TRBD2 (6 bases). V lost 6 bases and J 1 base, leaving 15 bases between the germline ends. The CDR3 is made up of 14 amino acids. Germline V gives CDR1 SQVTM, CDR2 ANQGSEA. The CDR3 loop is CSVRPSVSQETQYF. Here the CDR3 DNA reads TGCAGCGTCCGTCCTAGCGTTTCCCAAGAGACCCAGTACTTC.

The chain recombines TRBV19 with TRBJ2-6, with a tentative D call TRBD1 (5 bases). The V end lost 8 bases, the J end lost 0 bases, and 11 bases lay between the germline ends. The CDR3 contains 15 residues. Per germline, CDR1 LNHDA and CDR2 SQIVND (reference sequence). CDR3 in amino acids: CASLTVPSGANVLTF. CDR3 nucleotides: TGTGCCAGTCTGACAGTTCCCTCTGGGGCCAACGTCCTGACTTTC.

V and J are TRBV7-9 and TRBJ1-5; TRBD1 matches at 7 bases. The CDR3 loop spans 14 amino acids. J gave up 3 bases and V 5 bases, and 4 bases lay outside the gene matches. Looked up from germline, CDR1 is SEHNR and CDR2 is FQNEAQ (reference sequence). This CDR3 reads CASSPGTDNQPQHF. The CDR3 DNA reads TGTGCCAGCAGCCCCGGGACAGACAATCAGCCCCAGCATTTT.

V usage is TRBV5-6 and J usage is TRBJ2-7; 9 nucleotides align to TRBD2. This CDR3 spans 17 amino acids. From germline, CDR1 is SGHDT and CDR2 YYEEEE. With V trimmed by 4 bases and J by 3 bases, 14 bases remained unmatched. This CDR3 reads CASSTLQGLAGIYEQYF. CDR3 DNA: TGTGCCAGCAGCACATTACAGGGGCTAGCGGGAATCTACGAGCAGTACTTC.

In this sample, this clone turned up a few times. V gene TRBV7-8 combines with J gene TRBJ2-1; 8 nucleotides align to TRBD1. Germline lookup yields CDR1 SGHVS and CDR2 FQNEAQ. This CDR3 is built from 15 residues. The V gene end was trimmed by 4 bases and the J gene end by 1 base; junction bases not matched to a gene: 3. CDR3 bases: TGTGCCAGCAGCTCGAGACAGGGGTCCTACAATGAGCAGTTCTTC. Translated: CASSSRQGSYNEQFF.

V is TRBV5-1 and J is TRBJ2-1; D ambiguous. Between the trimmed V and J ends, which lost 4 bases and 2 bases, there was a span of 10 bases. CDR3 length: 14 amino acids. The germline V gene has CDR1 SGHRS and CDR2 YFSETQ. CDR3 amino acids: CASSPDLAYNEQFF. The CDR3 DNA reads TGCGCCAGCAGCCCCGACTTGGCCTACAATGAGCAGTTCTTC.

The rearrangement links TRBV6-5 to TRBJ2-2, with a weak D call TRBD1 (6 bases). Germline CDR1 is MNHEY and CDR2 is SVGAGI. This CDR3 is built from 13 residues. V gave up 6 bases and J gave up 9 bases, with 14 bases separating them. The CDR3 DNA sequence: TGTGCCAGCAGAAATACAGGGTACCGGGAGCTGTTTTTT. This codes for CASRNTGYRELFF.

The chain joins TRBV6-1 to TRBJ2-2, with 12 nucleotides matching TRBD2. The CDR3 covers 17 residues. V was pared by 2 bases and J by 5 bases, with 6 bases of the junction left unmatched. Germline V gene data show CDR1 as MNHNS and CDR2 as SASEGT. DNA for the CDR3: TGTGCCAGCAGTGAACTAGCGGGAGGGCCTAGTACCGGGGAGCTGTTTTTT. Protein product: CASSELAGGPSTGELFF.

The chain links TRBV15 to TRBJ2-3; 9 bases agree with TRBD2. Germline CDR1 and CDR2: LNHNV and YYDKDF (reference sequence). The CDR3 spans 13 residues. This CDR3 reads CVTRREGGDTQYF. The CDR3 DNA reads as TGTGTTACCAGGCGGGAGGGCGGAGATACGCAGTATTTT.

The chain couples TRBV5-1 to TRBJ2-7, with D possibly matching TRBD2 (6 bases). The CDR3 has 14 residues. CDR1 is SGHRS, CDR2 YFSETQ, per germline. V was pared by 1 base and J by 4 bases, with 12 bases between. DNA for the CDR3: TGCGCCAGCAGCTTGTTCGGGAGCGCGTACGAGCAGTACTTC. Its translation is CASSLFGSAYEQYF.

This clone was picked up one time. The chain's CDR3 is CASSLSVSLEAFF. CDR3 sequence (DNA): TGTGCCAGCAGCTTATCAGTCTCCCTTGAAGCTTTCTTT. The chain links TRBV7-9 to TRBJ1-1; D unresolved. CDR3 size: 13 residues. CDR1 is SEHNR, CDR2 FQNEAQ, per germline (reference sequence). V lost 2 bases, J lost 7 bases, and 11 bases lay in between.

The genes are TRBV7-2 and TRBJ1-1; D is possibly TRBD1 (6 bases). The CDR3 sequence is 13 residues long. In germline, CDR1 is SGHTA, CDR2 FQGNSA. Trimming removed 3 bases at V and 2 bases at J, with 7 bases between. The CDR3 DNA follows: TGTGCCAGCAGCTTCAGGGGAAACACTGAAGCTTTCTTT. Its protein is CASSFRGNTEAFF. The whole variable domain, remainder taken from reference TRBV7-2 and TRBJ1-1, is GAGVSQSPSNKVTEKGKDVELRCDPISGHTALYWYRQSLGQGLEFLIYFQGNSAPDKSGLPSDRFSAERTGGSVSTLTIQRTQQEDSAVYLCASSFRGNTEAFFGQGTRLTVV.

The chain carries TRBV13 and TRBJ1-1; D remains ambiguous. The germline V gene has CDR1 PRHDT and CDR2 FYEKMQ (reference sequence). Trimming stripped 5 bases from V and 9 bases from J, with 13 bases between. This CDR3 contains 12 residues. For the CDR3, the DNA is TGTGCCAGCAGCCGCCTTAACTCCCAAGCTTTCTTT. It yields the protein CASSRLNSQAFF.

The chain carries TRBV7-2 and TRBJ2-7; 10 nucleotides align to TRBD2. Germline CDR1 SGHTA, CDR2 FQGNSA. The CDR3 has 15 amino acids. The junction had 4 bases not matched to a gene; V was cut back by 5 bases and J by 0 bases. The CDR3 region has the DNA TGTGCCAGCAGCACTTCTAGCGGGAGCTCCTACGAGCAGTACTTC. It yields the protein CASSTSSGSSYEQYF.

The rearrangement joins TRBV7-9 to TRBJ2-7; TRBD2 matches 13 bases. The length of the CDR3 is 15 residues. Germline CDR1 and CDR2: SEHNR and FQNEAQ (reference sequence). The V and J ends lost 4 bases and 0 bases, in that order; junction bases with no gene match: 0. This CDR3 reads CASSWTSGSSYEQYF. DNA for the CDR3: TGTGCCAGCAGCTGGACTAGCGGGAGCTCCTACGAGCAGTACTTC.

This clone was picked up one time. CDR3 DNA: TGCAGCGTTGATACGGGAAAGGACACCGGGGAGCTGTTTTTT. It specifies CSVDTGKDTGELFF. V gene TRBV29-1 combines with J gene TRBJ2-2, with D maybe TRBD2 (5 bases). The V end lost 3 bases, the J end lost 3 bases, and 11 bases lay between the germline ends. The CDR3 spans 14 residues. Germline V lookup: CDR1 SQVTM, CDR2 ANQGSEA.

The chain joins TRBV6-6 to TRBJ2-7; 8 bases align to TRBD1. The CDR3 consists of 16 residues. The germline V gene has CDR1 MNHNY and CDR2 SVGAGI (reference sequence). The V gene end was trimmed by 4 bases and the J gene end by 2 bases; junction bases not matched to a gene: 10. In nucleotides, the CDR3 is TGTGCCAGCAGTTCCGGGGCATCGGGACAGGCCTACGAGCAGTACTTC. Translation: CASSSGASGQAYEQYF.

This chain uses TRBV6-6 with TRBJ2-7; D might be TRBD2 (6 bases). Germline CDR1 MNHNY, CDR2 SVGAGI (reference sequence). This CDR3 region has 14 residues. V lost 2 bases to trimming and J lost 7 bases, with 15 bases between them. The CDR3 is CASSYIDTAGEQYF. The CDR3 DNA reads as TGTGCCAGCAGTTACATCGACACCGCGGGAGAGCAGTACTTC.

This sequence joins TRBV30 and TRBJ2-1; 10 bases map to TRBD2. Germline lookup yields CDR1 GTSNPN and CDR2 SVGIG (reference sequence). The CDR3 has 16 amino acids. The junction had 11 bases not matched to a gene; V was cut back by 3 bases and J by 6 bases. CDR3 bases: TGTGCCTGGAGCCTAGCGGGAGTTCGTTCTGGCAATGAGCAGTTCTTC. This codes for CAWSLAGVRSGNEQFF. Variable domain in full (rest from reference TRBV30 and TRBJ2-1): SQTIHQWPATLVQPVGSPLSLECTVEGTSNPNLYWYRQAAGRGLQLLFYSVGIGQISSEVPQNLSASRPQDRQFILSSKKLLLSDSGFYLCAWSLAGVRSGNEQFFGPGTRLTVL.

This chain uses TRBV5-1 with TRBJ2-1; 9 bases are shared with TRBD1. The junction had 6 bases not matched to a gene; V was cut back by 0 bases and J by 5 bases. Germline V gene lookup returns CDR1 SGHRS and CDR2 YFSETQ. The CDR3 is made up of 16 amino acids. DNA of the CDR3: TGCGCCAGCAGCTTGGGCGGGACAGGGATCCACAATGAGCAGTTCTTC. As protein: CASSLGGTGIHNEQFF.

This rearrangement joins TRBV10-3 to TRBJ2-1; 7 positions match TRBD2. Germline CDR1 reads ENHRY; CDR2 reads SYGVKD. Trimming cost V 10 bases and J 6 bases; bases outside gene matches: 9. This CDR3 comprises 13 residues. CDR3 DNA: TGTGCCACCGGACTAGTGGGCACCAATGAGCAGTTCTTC. Translating gives CATGLVGTNEQFF.

The chain combines TRBV6-6 with TRBJ2-1; TRBD2 matches at 11 bases. J gave up 11 bases and V 4 bases, and 13 bases lay outside the gene matches. The germline gives CDR1 MNHNY, CDR2 SVGAGI (reference sequence). The length of the CDR3 is 16 residues. CDR3 nucleotide sequence: TGTGCCAGCAGTTCCCTAAAGACTAGCGGGGTTTACCAGCAGTTCTTC. It encodes CASSSLKTSGVYQQFF.

The V and J genes are TRBV7-2 and TRBJ2-7; 10 nucleotides agree with TRBD2. J gave up 5 bases and V 0 bases, and 10 bases lay outside the gene matches. CDR1 and CDR2 (germline): SGHTA, FQGNSA. This CDR3 has 17 residues. DNA of the CDR3: TGTGCCAGCAGCTTAGCGAATAGTCTAGCGGGAGTGAACGAGCAGTACTTC. This sequence encodes CASSLANSLAGVNEQYF.